These 23 T cell receptor beta chains came from one sample sequenced in a study of T-cell memory formation after mild COVID-19. Via MiXCR, TCRdb re-called the 5' RACE reads, giving one row per CDR3 protein. In the table there are hundreds of thousands of distinct CDR3 sequences, roughly an eighth of which are singletons. Sequenced material: PBMCs or a T cell subset sorted from them (not recorded which). All receptors derive from a man younger than 30 who had mild COVID-19 (a few samples of this study predate the infection). Cell type and time point are not known.

This clonotype showed up just a few times. V is TRBV27 and J is TRBJ2-3; D possibly matches TRBD1 or TRBD2 (5 bases each). V gave up 5 bases and J gave up 2 bases, with 14 bases separating them. Germline V gene sequence: CDR1 MNHEY, CDR2 SMNVEV (reference sequence). This CDR3 has 15 residues. DNA of the CDR3: TGTGCCAGCAGTCCCGGGACCGCCGTCACAGATACGCAGTATTTT. Translation gives CASSPGTAVTDTQYF.

This clonotype occurred a few times. V usage is TRBV29-1 and J usage is TRBJ2-7, with TRBD1 matching 9 bases. V was clipped by 3 bases and J by 6 bases; unmatched bases: 6. Germline V gives CDR1 SQVTM, CDR2 ANQGSEA. There are 13 residues in the CDR3. The CDR3 region is CSVDRGTGCEQYV. The CDR3 DNA sequence: TGCAGCGTTGACCGCGGGACAGGGTGCGAGCAGTACGTC.

V usage is TRBV7-3 and J usage is TRBJ1-1, with 7 bases aligning to TRBD1. Germline-derived CDR1 and CDR2 are SGHTA and FQGTGA. The CDR3 contains 13 residues. V lost 2 bases and J lost 6; bases outside the gene matches: 3. The CDR3 loop reads CASSLDREAEAFF. CDR3 bases: TGTGCCAGCAGCTTAGACAGGGAGGCTGAAGCTTTCTTT.

This clonotype occurred a few times. The genes are TRBV28 and TRBJ2-7; possibly TRBD2 for D (5 bases). Trimming cost V 3 bases and J 4 bases, with 10 bases left between them. The germline gives CDR1 MDHEN, CDR2 SYDVKM. The CDR3 is 13 amino acids. Written as DNA, the CDR3 is TGTGCCAGCAGTTTCCTTCCGGGATACGAGCAGTACTTC. Amino acids: CASSFLPGYEQYF.

This clonotype was picked up many times. The V call is TRBV5-1, the J call TRBJ1-1; D might be TRBD1 (5 bases). The CDR3 length is 15 residues. The V gene lost 6 bases and the J gene lost 0 bases, with 15 bases spanning the gap. CDR1 is SGHRS and CDR2 is YFSETQ in the germline V gene. CDR3: CASTPGSGLNTEAFF. DNA for the CDR3: TGCGCCAGCACCCCTGGGTCGGGGCTGAACACTGAAGCTTTCTTT.

The chain joins TRBV6-5 to TRBJ2-3; D is unclear. The V and J ends lost 5 bases and 8 bases respectively, with 11 bases between them. The germline V gene has CDR1 MNHEY and CDR2 SVGAGI. CDR3 length: 12 residues. The CDR3 DNA reads TGTGCCAGCAGTCCCCCTCTGGGTACGCAGTATTTT. This sequence encodes CASSPPLGTQYF.

This clonotype was seen a handful of times. The chain is built from TRBV4-2 and TRBJ2-5; D is perhaps TRBD1 or TRBD2 (5 bases each). The ends were cut back, 1 base at V and 5 bases at J, with 14 bases in the middle. This CDR3 region has 15 residues. CDR1 is LGHNA and CDR2 is YNFKEQ in the germline V gene. The CDR3 spells CASSQVFGAGETQYF. CDR3 nucleotide sequence: TGTGCCAGCAGCCAAGTCTTCGGGGCCGGTGAGACCCAGTACTTC.

This clonotype was seen ten or more times. The chain recombines TRBV5-1 with TRBJ2-5; unclear D gene. The CDR3 length is 15 residues. The germline V gene has CDR1 SGHRS and CDR2 YFSETQ. V was clipped by 0 bases and J by 1 base, with 10 bases between them. CDR3 amino acids: CASSLAVLTQETQYF. Here the CDR3 DNA reads TGCGCCAGCAGCTTGGCCGTTTTGACCCAAGAGACCCAGTACTTC.

This clonotype turned up a few times. V gene TRBV29-1 combines with J gene TRBJ2-3; D is unclear. CDR1 SQVTM and CDR2 ANQGSEA come from the germline V gene. V was shortened by 5 bases and J by 6 bases, with 12 bases between the two germline ends. The CDR3 spans 12 residues. As DNA, the CDR3 is TGCAGCGTTACGTGGTCGTTTGATACGCAGTATTTT. The encoded protein is CSVTWSFDTQYF.

There are many counts of this clonotype. The chain carries TRBV7-9 and TRBJ2-5; D remains unclear. This CDR3 has 13 residues. Per germline, CDR1 SEHNR and CDR2 FQNEAQ (reference sequence). Trimming took 3 bases from V and 1 from J, leaving 6 bases between them. CDR3 bases: TGTGCCAGCAGCTTTACTCGCCAAGAGACCCAGTACTTC. Translation: CASSFTRQETQYF.

A few counts support this clonotype. The J gene is TRBJ1-2, the V gene TRBV4-1; the D is unclear. The length of the CDR3 is 15 residues. V lost 0 bases and J lost 1, with 9 bases in between. From germline, CDR1 is MGHRA and CDR2 YSYEKL. The CDR3 DNA reads as TGCGCCAGCAGCCAAGATCCCGGGATTAACTATGGCTACACCTTC. Translated, it gives CASSQDPGINYGYTF.

This clonotype appeared a few times. This chain uses TRBV24-1 with TRBJ2-1; the match to TRBD1 covers 7 bases. The CDR3 contains 16 residues. CDR1 and CDR2 from the germline V gene are KGHDR and SFDVKD. The V gene end was trimmed by 0 bases and the J gene end by 9 bases; junction bases not matched to a gene: 10. As DNA, the CDR3 is TGTGCCACCAGTGATTTGCCCGGCAGGGGGTATATTGAGCAGTTCTTC. This translates into CATSDLPGRGYIEQFF.

The chain combines TRBV2 with TRBJ2-2; no firm D call. CDR3 length: 12 residues. CDR1 is SNHLY and CDR2 is FYNNEI in the germline V gene. V lost 5 bases and J 10 bases, leaving 11 bases between the germline ends. CDR3 protein: CASSYYAAELFF. CDR3 in DNA: TGTGCCAGCAGTTACTACGCTGCGGAGCTGTTTTTT.

The sample holds one count of this clonotype. V and J are TRBV5-4 and TRBJ2-3, with a tentative D call TRBD2 (6 bases). Deletions cut 5 bases from V and 6 bases from J, with 22 bases between. This CDR3 has 16 amino acids. The germline CDR1 and CDR2 sequences are SGHNT and YYREEE (reference sequence). The CDR3 nucleotides read TGTGCCAGCAGACTTGCCGGGACTTTCGTTTCGGATACGCAGTATTTT. As protein: CASRLAGTFVSDTQYF.

The chain couples TRBV7-3 to TRBJ2-2; no firm D call. There are 12 residues in the CDR3. V lost 5 bases to trimming and J lost 8 bases, with 9 bases between them. Germline V gives CDR1 SGHTA, CDR2 FQGTGA. The CDR3 DNA sequence: TGTGCCAGCAGCCTAGAAGTGGGGGAGCTGTTTTTT. Encoded protein: CASSLEVGELFF.

The chain employs TRBV6-5 and TRBJ2-6, with a weak D call TRBD1 (5 bases). This CDR3 comprises 18 residues. V gave up 4 bases and J gave up 0 bases, with 16 bases separating them. Germline V gene lookup returns CDR1 MNHEY and CDR2 SVGAGI. The CDR3 loop is CASSWAQVGISGANVLTF. In DNA, the CDR3 is TGTGCCAGCAGTTGGGCACAGGTGGGGATCTCTGGGGCCAACGTCCTGACTTTC.

There are many counts of this clonotype. The chain links TRBV29-1 to TRBJ2-1; D is uncertain. Germline CDR1 and CDR2: SQVTM and ANQGSEA. The CDR3 loop spans 13 amino acids. Trimming removed 5 bases from V and 2 bases from J, with 10 bases in between. The DNA of the CDR3 is TGCAGCGTTCGTGTCCGGGCCTACAATGAGCAGTTCTTC. Amino acids: CSVRVRAYNEQFF.

This clonotype was recorded many times. The chain carries TRBV12-3 or TRBV12-4 and TRBJ2-5; no definite D call. V was trimmed by 5 bases and J by 3 bases, leaving 4 bases between them. This CDR3 has 11 residues. This CDR3 is CASSREETQYF. DNA for the CDR3: TGTGCCAGCAGTCGTGAAGAGACCCAGTACTTC.

The V and J genes are TRBV5-1 and TRBJ2-3; D is possibly TRBD1 (5 bases). This CDR3 has 15 amino acids. V gave up 2 bases and J gave up 4 bases, with 14 bases separating them. Germline V CDR1 and CDR2: SGHRS, YFSETQ. The CDR3 region has the DNA TGCGCCAGCAGCTTACGCCAGGGATACGCAGATACGCAGTATTTT. Translated, it gives CASSLRQGYADTQYF.

J is TRBJ2-3 and V is TRBV19; D is possibly TRBD1 (5 bases). Germline CDR1 reads LNHDA; CDR2 reads SQIVND (reference sequence). V was clipped by 3 bases and J by 6 bases, with 13 bases between them. This CDR3 region has 14 residues. The CDR3: CASSIFHSGDTQYF. The CDR3 bases are TGTGCCAGTAGTATTTTTCATTCAGGGGATACGCAGTATTTT.

V is TRBV6-2 or TRBV6-3 and J is TRBJ2-3; TRBD1 might be the D (5 bases). The ends were cut back, 5 bases at V and 4 bases at J, with 10 bases in the middle. CDR1 MNHEY and CDR2 SVGEGT come from the germline V gene. The CDR3 has 13 amino acids. The CDR3 loop reads CASSLMGPDTQYF. CDR3 nucleotide sequence: TGTGCCAGCAGTCTCATGGGGCCAGATACGCAGTATTTT.

This chain links TRBV10-1 with TRBJ2-3; 10 bases are a match to TRBD2. There are 17 residues in the CDR3. Germline CDR1 WNHNN, CDR2 SYGVQD (reference sequence). Trimming at V came to 4 bases and at J to 6 bases, leaving 13 bases not matched to a gene. This chain's CDR3 is CASSAPGTSAGWDTQYF. CDR3 DNA sequence: TGCGCCAGCAGTGCGCCCGGGACTAGCGCTGGTTGGGATACGCAGTATTTT.

Comments on this clonotype: An end of the junction does not agree with germline; a read error may underlie this. This chain connects TRBV12-3 or TRBV12-4 to TRBJ1-1; unclear D gene. The CDR3 contains 15 residues. The CDR3: CASSIAGGRNTEAFF. CDR3 DNA sequence: TGTGCCAGCAGTATAGCGGGTGGGAGGAACACTGAAGCTTTCTTT.